The source of this T cell receptor beta chain is a study of blood T cell repertoires in COVID-19. The V segment lost 7 bases and the J segment 2 bases; nucleotides outside the gene matches: 12. CDR3 size: 16 residues. Germline V gives CDR1 GTSNPN, CDR2 SVGIG (reference sequence). In the study's own analysis: Estimated nucleated cell counts came from reference gene primer amplification. The method was immunoSEQ multiplex PCR; TCRdb's version includes in-frame clones alone and lacks a portion of them. V, J and clone size reflect that table, while D and trimming were determined from the DNA. The repertoire holds tens of thousands of clones, with approximately 91% as singletons.

The sequencing sample was made of peripheral blood. The chain couples TRBV30 to TRBJ2-3; 10 bases agree with TRBD2. This TCR was sampled from a man aged 55 to 70 with active or convalescent COVID-19. The CDR3 reads CALTSGRAGNTDTQYF. As DNA, the CDR3 is TGTGCCTTAACAAGCGGGAGGGCCGGGAACACAGATACGCAGTATTTT.